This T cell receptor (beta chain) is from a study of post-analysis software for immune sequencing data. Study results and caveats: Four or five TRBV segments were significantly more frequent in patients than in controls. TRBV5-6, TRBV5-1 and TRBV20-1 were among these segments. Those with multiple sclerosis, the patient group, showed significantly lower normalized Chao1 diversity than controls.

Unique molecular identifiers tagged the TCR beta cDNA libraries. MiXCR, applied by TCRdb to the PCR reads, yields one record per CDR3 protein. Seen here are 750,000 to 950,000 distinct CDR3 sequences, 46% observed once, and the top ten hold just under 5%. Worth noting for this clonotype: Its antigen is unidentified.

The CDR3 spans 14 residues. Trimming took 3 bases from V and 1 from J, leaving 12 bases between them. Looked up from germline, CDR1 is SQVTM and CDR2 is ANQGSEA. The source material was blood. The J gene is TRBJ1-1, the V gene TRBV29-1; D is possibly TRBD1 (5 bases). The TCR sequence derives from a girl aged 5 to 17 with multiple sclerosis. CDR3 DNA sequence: TGCAGCGTTGAGGGACGGGCTCGGAACACTGAAGCTTTCTTT. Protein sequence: CSVEGRARNTEAFF.